The 22 T cell receptor beta chains reported below all come from one sample, sequenced in a study of blood T cell repertoires in COVID-19. Generated by immunoSEQ multiplex PCR, the TCRdb table keeps only in-frame clones and is missing some. Of some 300,000 clones in the sample, approximately 89% were seen once. The sample comprised PBMCs or T cells enriched from blood (not recorded which). The receptors originated from a woman between 50 and 59 years old who had been exposed to COVID-19.

The J gene is TRBJ1-5, the V gene TRBV19; possible D gene TRBD1, 5 bases. This CDR3 is built from 13 residues. Germline V gives CDR1 LNHDA, CDR2 SQIVND (reference sequence). Trimming shortened V by 6 bases and J by 6 bases, and 12 bases separated the two germline ends. The CDR3 nucleotides read TGTGCCAGTAGGATCAGCGGGGGTCAGCCCCAGCATTTT. Amino acids: CASRISGGQPQHF.

The chain links TRBV30 to TRBJ1-2, with D perhaps TRBD1 (6 bases). Trimming shortened V by 4 bases and J by 0 bases, and 15 bases separated the two germline ends. The CDR3 consists of 15 residues. CDR1 is GTSNPN and CDR2 is SVGIG in the germline V gene (reference sequence). This CDR3 reads CAWKTQGKANYGYTF. The CDR3 nucleotides are TGTGCCTGGAAAACACAGGGAAAGGCTAACTATGGCTACACCTTC.

This chain links TRBV6-5 with TRBJ2-7; 8 bases are shared with TRBD1. Germline V gene data show CDR1 as MNHEY and CDR2 as SVGAGI. CDR3 length: 14 amino acids. V was pared by 5 bases and J by 3 bases, with 6 bases of the junction left unmatched. The CDR3 is CASSRGQGLYEQYF. CDR3 nucleotides: TGTGCCAGCAGTAGAGGACAGGGACTCTACGAGCAGTACTTC.

The chain carries TRBV30 and TRBJ1-4; 7 bases agree with TRBD1. There are 14 residues in the CDR3. The germline CDR1 and CDR2 sequences are GTSNPN and SVGIG (reference sequence). V gave up 4 bases and J gave up 11 bases; unmatched junction bases: 13. The CDR3 here is CAWNNRGGVVKLFF. The CDR3 nucleotides are TGTGCCTGGAATAACAGGGGAGGCGTTGTCAAACTGTTTTTT.

The chain joins TRBV7-9 to TRBJ1-1, with D perhaps TRBD1 (6 bases). V was pared by 4 bases and J by 1 base, with 16 bases between. CDR1 is SEHNR, CDR2 FQNEAQ, per germline (reference sequence). This CDR3 is built from 16 residues. The CDR3 DNA reads as TGTGCCAGCAGCTACCATTGGACAGACTCGAACACTGAAGCTTTCTTT. Residues: CASSYHWTDSNTEAFF.

This clone was recorded a few times. The J gene is TRBJ2-7, the V gene TRBV28; D is perhaps TRBD2 (5 bases). The CDR3 loop spans 16 amino acids. V dropped 1 base and J dropped 2 bases, with 15 bases sitting between them. The germline V gene encodes CDR1 MDHEN and CDR2 SYDVKM. The chain's CDR3 is CASSLSGTRETYEQYF. The CDR3 nucleotides read TGTGCCAGCAGTTTATCGGGAACCCGAGAAACCTACGAGCAGTACTTC. The full variable domain, rest sourced from reference TRBV28 and TRBJ2-7, is DVKVTQSSRYLVKRTGEKVFLECVQDMDHENMFWYRQDPGLGLRLIYFSYDVKMKEKGDIPEGYSVSREKKERFSLILESASTNQTSMYLCASSLSGTRETYEQYFGPGTRLTVT.

The chain joins TRBV2 to TRBJ2-3; 12 bases agree with TRBD1. CDR3 length equals 15 residues. J was trimmed by 4 bases and V by 6 bases; bases with no gene match: 5. CDR1 is SNHLY, CDR2 FYNNEI, per germline. The CDR3 sequence: CASRSGQGAPDTQYF. Here the CDR3 DNA reads TGTGCCAGCAGATCGGGACAGGGGGCCCCAGATACGCAGTATTTT.

This clone has a single count. The chain has TRBV10-3 and TRBJ2-5, with D unclear. CDR1 and CDR2 from the germline V gene are ENHRY and SYGVKD. The CDR3 sequence is 16 residues long. Trimming cost V 6 bases and J 1 base, with 18 bases left between them. CDR3 DNA: TGTGCCATCAGAAGATCGACGGAACCGGGCCAAGAGACCCAGTACTTC. This codes for CAIRRSTEPGQETQYF.

V and J are TRBV6-5 and TRBJ1-2; TRBD1 might be the D (6 bases). Germline CDR1 MNHEY, CDR2 SVGAGI. The V end was cut by 5 bases, the J end by 10 bases, with 17 bases between. This CDR3 has 13 amino acids. This CDR3 reads CASSTRRDIAYTF. The DNA for the CDR3 is TGTGCCAGCAGTACCCGCCGGGACATCGCCTACACCTTC.

This clone occurred a few times. The V and J genes are TRBV19 and TRBJ2-7, with D tentatively TRBD2 (6 bases). The CDR3 has 14 residues. Trimming removed 8 bases at V and 4 bases at J, with 18 bases between. Germline V lookup: CDR1 LNHDA, CDR2 SQIVND (reference sequence). CDR3 sequence (DNA): TGTGCCAGTGGCCGGGACTCCACGGCATACGAGCAGTACTTC. Its protein is CASGRDSTAYEQYF.

This clone was observed a handful of times. The chain combines TRBV29-1 with TRBJ1-2; TRBD1 aligns across 7 bases. CDR1 is SQVTM and CDR2 is ANQGSEA in the germline V gene. CDR3 length equals 16 residues. The junction had 8 bases not matched to a gene; V was cut back by 0 bases and J by 1 base. The CDR3 nucleotides are TGCAGCGTTGAAGATCAGGCGGACAGGTATAACTATGGCTACACCTTC. This encodes CSVEDQADRYNYGYTF.

The chain carries TRBV5-1 and TRBJ2-2; a possible D gene is TRBD1 (6 bases). Germline V lookup: CDR1 SGHRS, CDR2 YFSETQ. This CDR3 is 15 amino acids long. The V and J ends lost 0 bases and 8 bases respectively, with 14 bases between them. The CDR3 DNA reads TGCGCCAGCAGCTTGGGACAGGCTGGGGCAGGGGAGCTGTTTTTT. This sequence encodes CASSLGQAGAGELFF.

J is TRBJ2-6 and V is TRBV5-1; no firm D call. The CDR3 runs 17 residues. Trimming took 0 bases from V and 0 from J, leaving 10 bases between them. Germline values: CDR1 SGHRS, CDR2 YFSETQ. The CDR3 loop is CASSLVFSTSGANVLTF. Written as DNA, the CDR3 is TGCGCCAGCAGCTTGGTTTTCAGTACCTCTGGGGCCAACGTCCTGACTTTC. Complete variable domain (other parts from reference TRBV5-1 and TRBJ2-6): KAGVTQTPRYLIKTRGQQVTLSCSPISGHRSVSWYQQTPGQGLQFLFEYFSETQRNKGNFPGRFSGRQFSNSRSEMNVSTLELGDSALYLCASSLVFSTSGANVLTFGAGSRLTVL.

The J gene is TRBJ1-3, the V gene TRBV7-9; 7 bases are shared with TRBD1. Trimming removed 6 bases from V and 0 bases from J; junction bases left unmatched: 5. Germline V gene sequence: CDR1 SEHNR, CDR2 FQNEAQ (reference sequence). The CDR3 runs 15 residues. CDR3 sequence: CASSSTGYSGNTIYF. The CDR3 region has the DNA TGTGCCAGCAGTTCGACAGGGTACTCTGGAAACACCATATATTTT. Full variable domain (remainder filled in from reference TRBV7-9 and TRBJ1-3): DTGVSQNPRHKITKRGQNVTFRCDPISEHNRLYWYRQTLGQGPEFLTYFQNEAQLEKSRLLSDRFSAERPKGSFSTLEIQRTEQGDSAMYLCASSSTGYSGNTIYFGEGSWLTVV.

The V call is TRBV5-1, the J call TRBJ1-4, with D unresolved. With 4 bases removed from V and 7 bases from J, the gap between germline ends came to 11 bases. CDR3 length equals 13 residues. CDR1 and CDR2 (germline): SGHRS, YFSETQ. The CDR3 region has the DNA TGCGCCAGCAGCCACGGAGCAAGTGAAAAACTGTTTTTT. This gives the protein CASSHGASEKLFF.

A note on this clone: The same CDR3 can be traced to other DNA sequences in this sample. The CDR3 DNA reads TGTGCCACCAGCAGAGATCGGTCTGGAAACACCATATATTTT. Residues: CATSRDRSGNTIYF. This chain uses TRBV15 with TRBJ1-3, with D uncertain. The CDR3 has 14 residues. Between the trimmed V and J ends, which lost 0 bases and 1 base, there was a span of 4 bases. CDR1 and CDR2 from the germline V gene are LNHNV and YYDKDF (reference sequence).

In this sample, this clone turned up once. The chain uses TRBV6-1 and TRBJ1-3; TRBD1 matches at 8 bases. The V segment lost 4 bases and the J segment 2 bases; nucleotides outside the gene matches: 7. Germline-derived CDR1 and CDR2 are MNHNS and SASEGT. The CDR3 runs 16 residues. For the CDR3, the DNA is TGTGCCAGCAGTGGATGGAACAGGGGGACTGGAAACACCATATATTTT. Its translation is CASSGWNRGTGNTIYF.

This rearrangement joins TRBV9 to TRBJ2-1, with D unclear. Trimming shortened V by 0 bases and J by 0 bases, and 7 bases separated the two germline ends. The CDR3 has 15 amino acids. In germline, CDR1 is SGDLS, CDR2 YYNGEE. The CDR3 DNA reads as TGTGCCAGCAGCGTAGGACGGGTCTCCTACAATGAGCAGTTCTTC. Translated, it gives CASSVGRVSYNEQFF. Together with reference TRBV9 and TRBJ2-1, the CDR3 gives the full variable domain: DSGVTQTPKHLITATGQRVTLRCSPRSGDLSVYWYQQSLDQGLQFLIQYYNGEERAKGNILERFSAQQFPDLHSELNLSSLELGDSALYFCASSVGRVSYNEQFFGPGTRLTVL.

The rearrangement uses TRBV2 and TRBJ1-6; D might be TRBD1 (5 bases). This CDR3 comprises 18 residues. In germline, CDR1 is SNHLY, CDR2 FYNNEI. The ends were cut back, 0 bases at V and 9 bases at J, with 21 bases in the middle. The CDR3 loop is CASSEAEGSWMGGSPLHF. The CDR3 coding sequence is TGTGCCAGCAGTGAAGCAGAGGGGTCGTGGATGGGGGGTTCACCCCTCCACTTT. Full variable domain (rest looked up from reference TRBV2 and TRBJ1-6): EPEVTQTPSHQVTQMGQEVILRCVPISNHLYFYWYRQILGQKVEFLVSFYNNEISEKSEIFDDQFSVERPDGSNFTLKIRSTKLEDSAMYFCASSEAEGSWMGGSPLHFGNGTRLTVT.

The chain has TRBV7-2 and TRBJ1-3; D is undetermined. Germline CDR1 SGHTA, CDR2 FQGNSA. With 6 bases removed from V and 0 bases from J, the gap between germline ends came to 6 bases. This CDR3 has 13 amino acids. DNA for the CDR3: TGTGCCAGCAGACTACGCTCTGGAAACACCATATATTTT. It specifies CASRLRSGNTIYF.

This chain joins TRBV30 and TRBJ2-7; TRBD1 aligns across 7 bases. From germline, CDR1 is GTSNPN and CDR2 SVGIG (reference sequence). The ends lost 4 bases at V and 7 bases at J; junction bases unmatched: 13. This CDR3 contains 14 residues. The CDR3 loop reads CAWTPRGPQVEQYF. The CDR3 DNA reads as TGTGCCTGGACCCCGAGGGGGCCCCAGGTGGAGCAGTACTTC.

V usage is TRBV5-1 and J usage is TRBJ1-1; maybe TRBD1 (5 bases). Germline CDR1 and CDR2: SGHRS and YFSETQ. This CDR3 spans 14 amino acids. Trimming took off 4 bases at V and 6 bases at J, with 16 bases between the two ends. CDR3 in DNA: TGCGCCAGCAGCGACGGACATTCGATCGCTGAAGCTTTCTTT. Translating it yields CASSDGHSIAEAFF.